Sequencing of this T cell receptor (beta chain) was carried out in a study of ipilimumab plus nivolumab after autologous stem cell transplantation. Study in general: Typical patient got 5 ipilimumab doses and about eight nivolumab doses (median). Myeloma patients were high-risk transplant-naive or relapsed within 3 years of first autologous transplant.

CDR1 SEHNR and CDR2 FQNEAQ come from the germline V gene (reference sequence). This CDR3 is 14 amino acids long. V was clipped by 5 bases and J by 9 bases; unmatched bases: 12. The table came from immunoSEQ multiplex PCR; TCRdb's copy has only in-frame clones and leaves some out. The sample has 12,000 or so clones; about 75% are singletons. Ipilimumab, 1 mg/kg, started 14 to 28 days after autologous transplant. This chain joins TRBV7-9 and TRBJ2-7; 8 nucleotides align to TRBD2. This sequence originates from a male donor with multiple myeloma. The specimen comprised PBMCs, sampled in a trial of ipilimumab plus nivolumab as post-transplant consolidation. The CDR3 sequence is CASSPETSAPGQYF. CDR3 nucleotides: TGTGCCAGCAGCCCCGAGACTAGCGCGCCCGGGCAGTACTTC.